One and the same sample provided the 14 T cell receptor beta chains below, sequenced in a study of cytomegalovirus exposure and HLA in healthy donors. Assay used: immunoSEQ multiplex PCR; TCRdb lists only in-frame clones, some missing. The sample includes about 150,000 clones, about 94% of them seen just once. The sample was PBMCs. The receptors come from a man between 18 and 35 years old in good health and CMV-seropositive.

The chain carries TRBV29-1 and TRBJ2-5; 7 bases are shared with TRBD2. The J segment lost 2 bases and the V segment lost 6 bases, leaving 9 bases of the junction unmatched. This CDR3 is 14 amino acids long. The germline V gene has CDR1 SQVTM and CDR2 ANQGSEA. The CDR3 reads CSVAWTRGQETQYF. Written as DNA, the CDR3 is TGCAGCGTCGCTTGGACTAGAGGGCAAGAGACCCAGTACTTC. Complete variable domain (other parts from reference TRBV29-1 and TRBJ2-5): SAVISQKPSRDICQRGTSLTIQCQVDSQVTMMFWYRQQPGQSLTLIATANQGSEATYESGFVIDKFPISRPNLTFSTLTVSNMSPEDSSIYLCSVAWTRGQETQYFGPGTRLLVL.

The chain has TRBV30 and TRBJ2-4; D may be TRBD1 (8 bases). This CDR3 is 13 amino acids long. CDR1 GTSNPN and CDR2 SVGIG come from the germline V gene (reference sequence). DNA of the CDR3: TGTGGGACAGGGAGGGGGCCCCAAAACATTCAGTACTTC. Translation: CGTGRGPQNIQYF.

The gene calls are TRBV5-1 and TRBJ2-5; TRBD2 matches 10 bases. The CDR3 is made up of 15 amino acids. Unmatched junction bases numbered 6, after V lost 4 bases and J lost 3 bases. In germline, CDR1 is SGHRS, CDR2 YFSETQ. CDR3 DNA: TGCGCCAGCAGCAAAGACGGGACTAGCGAAGAGACCCAGTACTTC. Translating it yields CASSKDGTSEETQYF.

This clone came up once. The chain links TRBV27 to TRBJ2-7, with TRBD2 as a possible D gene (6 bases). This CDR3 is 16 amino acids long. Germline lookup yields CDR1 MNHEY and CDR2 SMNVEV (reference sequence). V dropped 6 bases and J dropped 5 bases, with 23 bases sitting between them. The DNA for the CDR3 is TGTGCCAGCAGCCTAGCCGGAGGGCAGCGGTGGAACGAGCAGTACTTC. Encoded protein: CASSLAGGQRWNEQYF.

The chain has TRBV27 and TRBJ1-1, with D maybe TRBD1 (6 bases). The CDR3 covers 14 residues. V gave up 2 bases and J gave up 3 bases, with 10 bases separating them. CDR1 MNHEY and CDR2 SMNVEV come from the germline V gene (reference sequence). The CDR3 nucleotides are TGTGCCAGCAGTTTACAGGGGATATACACTGAAGCTTTCTTT. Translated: CASSLQGIYTEAFF.

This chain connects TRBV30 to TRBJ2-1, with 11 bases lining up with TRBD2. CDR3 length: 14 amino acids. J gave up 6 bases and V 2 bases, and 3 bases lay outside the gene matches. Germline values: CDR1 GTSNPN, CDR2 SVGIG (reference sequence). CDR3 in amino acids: CAWSLAGGGNEQFF. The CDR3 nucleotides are TGTGCCTGGAGTTTAGCGGGAGGGGGCAATGAGCAGTTCTTC.

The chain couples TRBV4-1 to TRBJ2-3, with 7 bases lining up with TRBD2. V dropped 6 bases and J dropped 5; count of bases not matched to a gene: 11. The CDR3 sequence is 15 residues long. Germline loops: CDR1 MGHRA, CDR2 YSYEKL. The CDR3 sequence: CASRVGEGRGDTQYF. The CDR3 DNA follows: TGCGCCAGCAGGGTGGGGGAGGGCCGCGGAGATACGCAGTATTTT.

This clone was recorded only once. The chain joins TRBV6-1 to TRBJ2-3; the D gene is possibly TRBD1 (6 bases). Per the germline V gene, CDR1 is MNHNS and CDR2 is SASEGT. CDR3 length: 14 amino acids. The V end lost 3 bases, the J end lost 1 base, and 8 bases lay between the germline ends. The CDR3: CASSDRGGTDTQYF. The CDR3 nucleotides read TGTGCCAGCAGTGACAGGGGAGGCACAGATACGCAGTATTTT.

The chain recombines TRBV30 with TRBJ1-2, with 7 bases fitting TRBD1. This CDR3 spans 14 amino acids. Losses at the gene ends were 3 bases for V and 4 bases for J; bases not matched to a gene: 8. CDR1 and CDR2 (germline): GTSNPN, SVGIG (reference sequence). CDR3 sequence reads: CAWRVAGGGYGYTF. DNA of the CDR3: TGTGCCTGGAGAGTCGCAGGGGGAGGCTATGGCTACACCTTC.

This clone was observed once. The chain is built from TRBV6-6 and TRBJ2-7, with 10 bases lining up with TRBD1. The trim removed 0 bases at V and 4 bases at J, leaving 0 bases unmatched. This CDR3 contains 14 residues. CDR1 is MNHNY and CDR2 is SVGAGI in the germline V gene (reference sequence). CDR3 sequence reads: CASSYSGQGYEQYF. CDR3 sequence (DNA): TGTGCCAGCAGTTACTCGGGACAGGGGTACGAGCAGTACTTC.

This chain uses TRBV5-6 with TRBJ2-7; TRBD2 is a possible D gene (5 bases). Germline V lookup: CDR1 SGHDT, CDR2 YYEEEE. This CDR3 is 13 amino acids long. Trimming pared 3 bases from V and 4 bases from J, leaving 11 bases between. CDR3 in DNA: TGTGCCAGCAGCTCCGGGCGAGGGTACGAGCAGTACTTC. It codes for CASSSGRGYEQYF.

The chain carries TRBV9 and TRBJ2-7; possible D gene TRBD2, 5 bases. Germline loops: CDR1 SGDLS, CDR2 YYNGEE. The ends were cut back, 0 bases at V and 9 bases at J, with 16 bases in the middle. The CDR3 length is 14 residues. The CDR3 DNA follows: TGTGCCAGCAGCGTAGGAGGTTCGGGGTTCGGGCAGTACTTC. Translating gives CASSVGGSGFGQYF. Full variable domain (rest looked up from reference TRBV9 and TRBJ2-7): DSGVTQTPKHLITATGQRVTLRCSPRSGDLSVYWYQQSLDQGLQFLIQYYNGEERAKGNILERFSAQQFPDLHSELNLSSLELGDSALYFCASSVGGSGFGQYFGPGTRLTVT.

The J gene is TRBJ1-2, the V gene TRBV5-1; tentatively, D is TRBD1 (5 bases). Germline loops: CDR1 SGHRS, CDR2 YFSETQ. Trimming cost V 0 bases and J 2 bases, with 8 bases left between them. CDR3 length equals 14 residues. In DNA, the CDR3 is TGCGCCAGCAGCTTGGAGGGGTGGAACTATGGCTACACCTTC. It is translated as CASSLEGWNYGYTF. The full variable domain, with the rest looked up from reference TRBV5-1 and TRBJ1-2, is KAGVTQTPRYLIKTRGQQVTLSCSPISGHRSVSWYQQTPGQGLQFLFEYFSETQRNKGNFPGRFSGRQFSNSRSEMNVSTLELGDSALYLCASSLEGWNYGYTFGSGTRLTVV.

CDR3 DNA sequence: TGTGCCAGCAGCCCATCATCAACCTACAATGAGCAGTTCTTC. This gives the protein CASSPSSTYNEQFF. V usage is TRBV5-4 and J usage is TRBJ2-1; D unresolved. Germline V gene lookup returns CDR1 SGHNT and CDR2 YYREEE (reference sequence). Trimming took off 4 bases at V and 2 bases at J, with 10 bases between the two ends. CDR3 length: 14 residues.